This T cell receptor (beta chain) was observed in a study of chemoradiotherapy in HPV16-positive cancers. Looking at the study overall: Candidate HPV-specific T-cell clones and common TCR motifs came from functional assays in a couple of HPV16-positive patients. General study results and limits: Candidate HPV-specific clones and E7-related TCR motifs grew in tumor during treatment. In HPV16-positive patients, HPV-responsive T-cell expansion tracked better recurrence-free survival.

Samples were taken several times over chemoradiotherapy. The repertoire was sequenced with immunoSEQ multiplex PCR; TCRdb's copy has only in-frame clones and lacks some. This repertoire shows 9,500 to 15,000 clones, about 87% found once; its top ten account for 4.5% to 6.5%. A word on this clone: Its antigen is not known.

Germline V gene data show CDR1 as ENHRY and CDR2 as SYGVKD. The CDR3 loop spans 14 amino acids. V was clipped by 4 bases and J by 1 base; unmatched bases: 3. This receptor was identified in a human donor with HPV-associated anogenital cancer. The sequenced sample was blood, obtained from a patient who underwent chemoradiotherapy. The rearrangement joins TRBV10-3 to TRBJ1-1; 7 bases line up with TRBD1. CDR3 in amino acids: CAISAGTANTEAFF. DNA for the CDR3: TGTGCCATCAGTGCCGGGACAGCGAACACTGAAGCTTTCTTT.